This TCR beta chain was observed in a study of vaccination and CD4 T cells after COVID-19. Once obtained from cultured CD4+ T cells, the DNA was sequenced using the Oncomine TCR Beta short-read assay. TCRdb reanalysed the PCR reads using MiXCR and keeps one entry per CDR3 protein. The sample contains about 6,900 distinct CDR3 sequences, under 65% of which appear only once. Stated treatment: roughly ten-day PBMC culture with coronavirus spike peptide pools or control peptides (ViraFEST assay). Investigators obtained the unexposed donor's CD4+ T cells before the COVID-19 pandemic (2011-2018). Cultures used around 2.2 million PBMCs per well, 9 to 10 IU/ml IL-2 and around 10 ug/ml peptides. The CDR3 has 14 residues. The germline V gene encodes CDR1 GTSNPN and CDR2 SVGIG (reference sequence). V lost 5 bases and J lost 9; bases outside the gene matches: 8. A note on this clonotype: Its matching antigen is unknown.

V is TRBV30 and J is TRBJ1-6, with 9 bases fitting TRBD1. The source is a human donor in good health. What was sequenced was CD4+ T cells from blood, cultured in vitro. The CDR3 region has the DNA TGTGCCTGGGACCGGACAGGGGCGAGTTCACCCCTCCACTTT. Amino acids: CAWDRTGASSPLHF.